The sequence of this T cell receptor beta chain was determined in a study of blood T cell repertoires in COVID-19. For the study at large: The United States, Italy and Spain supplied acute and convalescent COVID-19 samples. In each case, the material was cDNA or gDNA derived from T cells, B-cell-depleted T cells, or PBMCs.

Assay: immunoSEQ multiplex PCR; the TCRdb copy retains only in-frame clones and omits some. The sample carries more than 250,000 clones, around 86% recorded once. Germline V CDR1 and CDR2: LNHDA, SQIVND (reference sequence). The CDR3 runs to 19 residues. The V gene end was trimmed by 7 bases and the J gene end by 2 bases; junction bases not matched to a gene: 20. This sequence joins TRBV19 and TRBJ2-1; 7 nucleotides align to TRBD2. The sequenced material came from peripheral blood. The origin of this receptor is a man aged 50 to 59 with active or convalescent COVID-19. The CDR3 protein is CASTLSPPGAGPTYNEQFF. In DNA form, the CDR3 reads TGTGCCAGTACCCTATCCCCACCGGGAGCGGGGCCTACCTACAATGAGCAGTTCTTC. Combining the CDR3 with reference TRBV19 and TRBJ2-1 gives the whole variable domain DGGITQSPKYLFRKEGQNVTLSCEQNLNHDAMYWYRQDPGQGLRLIYYSQIVNDFQKGDIAEGYSVSREKKESFPLTVTSAQKNPTAFYLCASTLSPPGAGPTYNEQFFGPGTRLTVL.